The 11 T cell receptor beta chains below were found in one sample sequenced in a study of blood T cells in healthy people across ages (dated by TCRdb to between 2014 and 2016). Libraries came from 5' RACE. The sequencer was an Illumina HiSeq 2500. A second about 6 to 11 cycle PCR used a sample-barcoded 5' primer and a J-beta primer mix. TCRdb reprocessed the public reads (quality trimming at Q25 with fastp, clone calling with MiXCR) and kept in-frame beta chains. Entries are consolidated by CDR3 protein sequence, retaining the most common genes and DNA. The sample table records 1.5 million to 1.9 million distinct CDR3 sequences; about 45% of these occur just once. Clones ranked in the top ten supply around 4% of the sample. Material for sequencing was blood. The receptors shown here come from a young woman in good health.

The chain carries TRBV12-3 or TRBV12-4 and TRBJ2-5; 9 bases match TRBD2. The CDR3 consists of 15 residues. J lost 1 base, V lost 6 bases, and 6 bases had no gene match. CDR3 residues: CASSWLAGSQETQYF. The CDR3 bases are TGTGCCAGCAGCTGGCTAGCGGGGTCCCAAGAGACCCAGTACTTC.

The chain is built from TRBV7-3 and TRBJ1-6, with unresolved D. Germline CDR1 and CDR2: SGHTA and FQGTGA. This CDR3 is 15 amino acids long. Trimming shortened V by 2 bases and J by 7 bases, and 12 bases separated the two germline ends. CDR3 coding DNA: TGTGCCAGCAGCTTATTGGGAAAATTAAATTCACCCCTCCACTTT. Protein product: CASSLLGKLNSPLHF.

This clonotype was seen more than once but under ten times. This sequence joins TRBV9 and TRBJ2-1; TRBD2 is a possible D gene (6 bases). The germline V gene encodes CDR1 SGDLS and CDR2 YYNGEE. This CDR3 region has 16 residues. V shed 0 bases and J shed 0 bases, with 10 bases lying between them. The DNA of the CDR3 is TGTGCCAGCAGCGTAGGATACGGGAGCTCCTACAATGAGCAGTTCTTC. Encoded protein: CASSVGYGSSYNEQFF.

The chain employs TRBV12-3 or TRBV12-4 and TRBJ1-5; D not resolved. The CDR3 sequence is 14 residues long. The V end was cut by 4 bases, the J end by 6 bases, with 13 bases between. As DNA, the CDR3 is TGTGCCAGCAGTTCAAGTAAGGCGGGTCAGCCCCAGCATTTT. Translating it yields CASSSSKAGQPQHF.

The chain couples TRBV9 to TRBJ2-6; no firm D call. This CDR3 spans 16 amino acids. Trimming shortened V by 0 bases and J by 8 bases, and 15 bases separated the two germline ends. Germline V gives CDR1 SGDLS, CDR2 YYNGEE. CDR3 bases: TGTGCCAGCAGCGTAGAGGGCCTTGGGCATACCAACGTCCTGACTTTC. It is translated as CASSVEGLGHTNVLTF.

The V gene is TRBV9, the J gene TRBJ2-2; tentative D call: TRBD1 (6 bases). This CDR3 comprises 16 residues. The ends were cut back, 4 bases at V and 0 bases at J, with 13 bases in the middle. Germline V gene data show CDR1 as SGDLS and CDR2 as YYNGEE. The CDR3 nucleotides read TGTGCCAGCAGCTTGACAGGACCCTCGAACACCGGGGAGCTGTTTTTT. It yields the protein CASSLTGPSNTGELFF. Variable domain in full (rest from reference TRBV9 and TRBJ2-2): DSGVTQTPKHLITATGQRVTLRCSPRSGDLSVYWYQQSLDQGLQFLIQYYNGEERAKGNILERFSAQQFPDLHSELNLSSLELGDSALYFCASSLTGPSNTGELFFGEGSRLTVL.

The DNA for the CDR3 is TGTGCCAGCAGTACCGAAAGGGGGCGGAATGAGCAGTACTTC. This codes for CASSTERGRNEQYF. This sequence joins TRBV12-3 or TRBV12-4 and TRBJ2-7; TRBD1 aligns across 7 bases. The CDR3 has 14 residues. V lost 5 bases, J lost 7 bases, and 11 bases stayed unmatched.

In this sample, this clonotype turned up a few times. In nucleotides, the CDR3 is TGTGCCAGCAGCTTACAACCGGGACAGGGTGCTGAAGCTTTCTTT. Protein product: CASSLQPGQGAEAFF. V and J are TRBV7-8 and TRBJ1-1; 9 bases match TRBD1. J was trimmed by 6 bases and V by 2 bases; bases with no gene match: 7. The CDR3 extends over 15 amino acids. CDR1 is SGHVS and CDR2 is FQNEAQ in the germline V gene.

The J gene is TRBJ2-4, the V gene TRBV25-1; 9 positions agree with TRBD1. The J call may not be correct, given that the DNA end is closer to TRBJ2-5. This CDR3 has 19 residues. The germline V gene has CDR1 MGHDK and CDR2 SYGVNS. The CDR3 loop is CASRSNNLGTGNFKETQYF. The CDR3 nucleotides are TGTGCCAGCAGGTCCAACAATCTCGGGACAGGGAATTTCAAGGAGACCCAGTACTTC.

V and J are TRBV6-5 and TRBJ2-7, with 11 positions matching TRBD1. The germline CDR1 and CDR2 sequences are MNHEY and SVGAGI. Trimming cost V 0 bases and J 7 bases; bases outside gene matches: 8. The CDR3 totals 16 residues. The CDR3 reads CASSYSDRGPYNEQYF. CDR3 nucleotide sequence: TGTGCCAGCAGTTACTCGGACAGGGGGCCCTACAATGAGCAGTACTTC.

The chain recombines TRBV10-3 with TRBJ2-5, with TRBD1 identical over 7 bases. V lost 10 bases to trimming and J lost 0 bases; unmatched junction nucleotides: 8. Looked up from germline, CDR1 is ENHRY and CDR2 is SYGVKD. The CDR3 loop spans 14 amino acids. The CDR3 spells CASADRTNQETQYF. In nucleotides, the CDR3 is TGTGCCAGCGCGGACAGGACCAACCAAGAGACCCAGTACTTC.